This T cell receptor beta chain appears in the sequencing data of a study of T cell clonotyping in hematopoietic cell transplantation (dated by TCRdb to 2020 to 2022). Background on the whole study: Pretransplant samples from recipients were collected after cytoreduction. A total of some 130 blood samples were gathered in the study from 30 to 40 consecutive transplant recipients along with their related donors. Patients were recruited between late 2015 and January 2017 and followed until September 2020 or death.

Summary of the overall study and its limitations: Sample size was limited, and cells were not sorted, so CD4 and CD8 repertoire contributions could not be separated. After transplant, TCR diversity in recipients dropped, and pathologically expanded clonotypes increased progressively from day 30 to day 180. Broader TCR repertoire diversity after transplant was predicted by Inverse Simpson Index values from donors and from recipients before transplant. Just a small fraction of recipient repertoires overlapped with donor repertoires, and more than 97% appeared de novo at the given depth.

Its CDR3 holds 18 amino acids, cysteine through phenylalanine. The retained sequence is limited to the CDR3, 54 bases, with the frame set at the first base. After removal of 1 base from V and 1 base from J, the junction retains 9 bases not matched to a gene. The germline V gene (reference sequence) sets CDR1 to MNHEY and CDR2 to SMNVEV. This clone was observed a few times. The antigen it recognizes is unknown. One base away there is no much larger clone; base qualities are not given. In the paper's terms, the time point label means: recipient sample about 28 days before transplant, after cytoreduction. Blood from recipients was drawn about 28 days before transplant and again at days 30, 100 and 180 after transplant. Nuclei Lysis Solution was used to extract genomic DNA from fresh or cryopreserved unfractionated peripheral blood mononuclear cells. The immunoSEQ assay, a bias-controlled multiplex PCR with V- and J-specific primers, was used to amplify TCR beta CDR3 regions from genomic DNA. In a second PCR step, a proprietary barcode and Illumina adapter sequences were attached to the CDR3 amplicons. An Illumina MiSeq instrument was used to sequence the CDR3 libraries. On the study's bioinformatics: Export and quality control were handled in immunoSEQ Analyzer 3.0, while downstream analyses relied on R Bioconductor and Immunarch. Only productive rearrangements in the normalized downsampled data set were used to calculate repertoire metrics. Clonotypes larger than 5 templates in the normalized cohort were defined as pathologically expanded. The Inverse Simpson Index was used to measure repertoire diversity. The non-normalized data set was used for CMV-specificity analyses so that all clonotypes could be captured. TCRdb carries this immuneACCESS record with in-frame sequences only. Its versions omit some clonotypes, under half of them owing to an unresolved V gene in the studies checked, with the rest unexplained. From that table come the V and J calls and clone size; the DNA was used to work out D and trimming. Present in this sample are roughly 29,000 clones, less than 75% of which were seen just once. Roughly 6% of the sample is in the top ten clones.

The chain couples TRBV27 to TRBJ2-3, with 9 bases aligning to TRBD2. This TCR was sampled from a man aged 45-65 years with myelodysplastic syndrome. Some clones in this sample may be carry-over from other donors' samples. The source material was peripheral blood mononuclear cells, sampled before stem cell transplant. The DNA reads TGTGCCAGCAGTTTATTCGGGACTAGCCCCCTTGGCACAGATACGCAGTATTTT. Its product reads: CASSLFGTSPLGTDTQYF.